The TCR beta chain described here comes from a study of PD-1 blockade in classical Hodgkin lymphoma. Study-level points and caveats: Possibly reflecting disease activity or prior therapy, repertoire differences have causes that remain undefined. Baseline diversity resembling that of newly diagnosed patients was seen in complete responders.

Sequencing used immunoSEQ multiplex PCR; TCRdb keeps in-frame clones, though not all of them. The data hold approximately 44,000 clones, with around 64% observed a single time. In regard to this clone: What it binds is unknown.

Germline V gene lookup returns CDR1 MNHEY and CDR2 SVGAGI. V was clipped by 6 bases and J by 4 bases, with 10 bases between them. The CDR3 length is 13 residues. Time point meaning: cycle 4 day 1 (C4D1), after five to seven weeks of nivolumab. Relapses following autologous stem cell transplantation were seen in all patients, with brentuximab vedotin exposure varying. Patients showed best responses of complete response, partial response or progressive disease. The sample in question was peripheral blood mononuclear cells (PBMCs), obtained before the fourth cycle of nivolumab. The chain carries TRBV6-5 and TRBJ1-5; D is perhaps TRBD1 (5 bases). The sequence was obtained from a human donor with classical Hodgkin lymphoma. CDR3 sequence (DNA): TGTGCCAGCAGCGGGGGGAAAAATCAGCCCCAGCATTTT. This codes for CASSGGKNQPQHF.